These 27 T cell receptor beta chains were all obtained from the same sample, sequenced in a study of blood T cell repertoires in COVID-19. Sequenced by immunoSEQ multiplex PCR; TCRdb stores in-frame clones only, minus some. The sample has over 120,000 clones, roughly 79% seen once. The sample consisted of peripheral blood. These receptors were taken from a woman between 55 and 75 years old with acute or convalescent COVID-19.

The V call is TRBV15, the J call TRBJ1-4, with TRBD1 matching over 7 bases. Trimming cost V 6 bases and J 8 bases; bases outside gene matches: 9. Per germline, CDR1 LNHNV and CDR2 YYDKDF (reference sequence). The CDR3 spans 14 residues. CDR3 coding DNA: TGTGCCACCAGGAAAGGACAGGAGGGCGAAAAACTGTTTTTT. This encodes CATRKGQEGEKLFF. Using reference TRBV15 and TRBJ1-4 for the parts outside the CDR3, the full variable domain is DAMVIQNPRYQVTQFGKPVTLSCSQTLNHNVMYWYQQKSSQAPKLLFHYYDKDFNNEADTPDNFQSRRPNTSFCFLDIRSPGLGDTAMYLCATRKGQEGEKLFFGSGTQLSVL.

The V call is TRBV29-1, the J call TRBJ2-7, with D possibly matching TRBD1 (5 bases). V lost 6 bases and J 3 bases, leaving 12 bases between the germline ends. Germline CDR1 and CDR2: SQVTM and ANQGSEA. The CDR3 extends over 12 amino acids. DNA of the CDR3: TGCAGCGTGAGCCACGGACACTACGAGCAGTACTTC. Its protein is CSVSHGHYEQYF.

CDR3 DNA sequence: TGTGCCAGCAGCCCCCAGGGACCCTCATCCCAGGGGGCTTTCTTT. It translates to CASSPQGPSSQGAFF. This rearrangement joins TRBV5-4 to TRBJ1-1; maybe TRBD1 (6 bases). Germline CDR1 and CDR2: SGHNT and YYREEE (reference sequence). V was clipped by 4 bases and J by 11 bases, with 24 bases between them. The CDR3 totals 15 residues.

This chain connects TRBV25-1 to TRBJ1-2, with D possibly being TRBD1 (5 bases). Germline V CDR1 and CDR2: MGHDK, SYGVNS. The CDR3 has 12 amino acids. The V and J ends lost 8 bases and 2 bases respectively, with 9 bases between them. The CDR3 here is CASGGGNYGYTF. The CDR3 nucleotides read TGTGCCAGCGGGGGGGGGAACTATGGCTACACCTTC.

The chain carries TRBV7-9 and TRBJ2-2, with 9 bases fitting TRBD1. Trimming cost V 5 bases and J 6 bases; bases outside gene matches: 13. Germline V lookup: CDR1 SEHNR, CDR2 FQNEAQ (reference sequence). The CDR3 is made up of 17 amino acids. CDR3 loop: CASSDSGQGSRAGELFF. CDR3 coding DNA: TGTGCCAGCAGCGACTCGGGACAGGGATCGCGCGCCGGGGAGCTGTTTTTT.

This clone was detected a few times. This chain connects TRBV14 to TRBJ2-5; TRBD1 matches 8 bases. V shed 4 bases, J shed 5 bases, and the junction held 6 bases outside the gene matches. Germline CDR1 reads SGHDN; CDR2 reads FVKESK. CDR3 size: 14 residues. CDR3 in DNA: TGTGCCAGCAGCCCCCGACAGGGGAGGGAGACCCAGTACTTC. This gives the protein CASSPRQGRETQYF.

This chain connects TRBV9 to TRBJ2-1; D remains unclear. Deletions cut 5 bases from V and 9 bases from J, with 9 bases between. CDR3 length equals 11 residues. Germline V CDR1 and CDR2: SGDLS, YYNGEE. The CDR3 region is CASSTVGEQFF. The DNA of the CDR3 is TGTGCCAGCAGTACGGTCGGTGAGCAGTTCTTC. The whole variable domain, filled in from reference TRBV9 and TRBJ2-1, reads DSGVTQTPKHLITATGQRVTLRCSPRSGDLSVYWYQQSLDQGLQFLIQYYNGEERAKGNILERFSAQQFPDLHSELNLSSLELGDSALYFCASSTVGEQFFGPGTRLTVL.

J is TRBJ1-6 and V is TRBV6-5; 7 bases align to TRBD1. Germline V CDR1 and CDR2: MNHEY, SVGAGI. The CDR3 is made up of 14 amino acids. V trimming: 6 bases; J trimming: 7 bases; junction bases outside the gene matches: 6. The CDR3 DNA follows: TGTGCCAGCAGACAAGGGACAGCAAATTCACCCCTCCACTTT. As protein: CASRQGTANSPLHF.

The chain employs TRBV28 and TRBJ1-2, with D possibly matching TRBD1 (6 bases). From germline, CDR1 is MDHEN and CDR2 SYDVKM. V was shortened by 3 bases and J by 4 bases, with 24 bases between the two germline ends. The CDR3 runs 18 residues. Here the CDR3 DNA reads TGTGCCAGCAGTTTGCGGGGGGCAGGGCGTCAGGTCCTCTATGGCTACACCTTC. Translated, it gives CASSLRGAGRQVLYGYTF.

This clone has just a few counts. The rearrangement joins TRBV27 to TRBJ1-5; D unclear. V was cut by 3 bases and J by 0 bases, with 6 bases left in between. Germline V CDR1 and CDR2: MNHEY, SMNVEV (reference sequence). CDR3 length: 14 residues. The CDR3 reads CASSFSYSNQPQHF. The CDR3 DNA is TGTGCCAGCAGTTTTAGTTATAGCAATCAGCCCCAGCATTTT.

Only a few counts were recorded for this clone. The V and J genes are TRBV19 and TRBJ1-5, with D unclear. Trimming shortened V by 8 bases and J by 7 bases, and 15 bases separated the two germline ends. The CDR3 runs 13 residues. In germline, CDR1 is LNHDA, CDR2 SQIVND (reference sequence). The CDR3 bases are TGTGCCAGTGAAGGAGGACCTAGGCAGCCCCAGCATTTT. This sequence encodes CASEGGPRQPQHF.

The chain uses TRBV10-1 and TRBJ2-3; 12 bases are a match to TRBD2. The V segment lost 6 bases and the J segment 3 bases; nucleotides outside the gene matches: 7. This CDR3 is built from 16 residues. Germline CDR1 is WNHNN and CDR2 is SYGVQD (reference sequence). CDR3 region: CASSSGLAGNTDTQYF. The CDR3 DNA reads as TGCGCCAGCAGCTCAGGACTAGCGGGAAATACAGATACGCAGTATTTT.

This chain joins TRBV4-2 and TRBJ1-5; TRBD1 agrees at 8 bases. Losses at the gene ends were 0 bases for V and 4 bases for J; bases not matched to a gene: 2. Germline assignment: CDR1 LGHNA and CDR2 YNFKEQ. The CDR3 covers 15 residues. The CDR3 DNA reads as TGTGCCAGCAGCCAAGAGGACAGGGTTAATCAGCCCCAGCATTTT. Its protein product is CASSQEDRVNQPQHF.

The rearrangement uses TRBV6-5 and TRBJ2-4; TRBD1 matches at 7 bases. V lost 6 bases and J lost 6; bases outside the gene matches: 5. CDR1 and CDR2 (germline): MNHEY, SVGAGI. This CDR3 has 13 amino acids. In DNA, the CDR3 is TGTGCCAGCAGCATTCGACAGGGAAACATTCAGTACTTC. Translated: CASSIRQGNIQYF.

CDR3 residues: CASSLARAYGYTF. DNA for the CDR3: TGTGCCAGCAGTTTAGCCCGAGCCTATGGCTACACCTTC. The rearrangement uses TRBV28 and TRBJ1-2; D not resolved. This CDR3 contains 13 residues. The germline V gene has CDR1 MDHEN and CDR2 SYDVKM. The V and J ends lost 2 bases and 4 bases respectively, with 8 bases between them.

A few counts support this clone. This chain links TRBV19 with TRBJ2-5; 13 bases line up with TRBD2. V lost 4 bases and J lost 1; bases outside the gene matches: 12. The length of the CDR3 is 19 residues. Germline CDR1 is LNHDA and CDR2 is SQIVND (reference sequence). CDR3 sequence: CASSRRLAGGWGLQETQYF. In DNA, the CDR3 is TGTGCCAGTAGTAGACGACTAGCGGGAGGATGGGGTCTCCAAGAGACCCAGTACTTC.

V is TRBV6-5 and J is TRBJ2-7, with 11 bases lining up with TRBD1. V lost 10 bases, J lost 2 bases, and 4 bases stayed unmatched. The CDR3 totals 13 residues. Per germline, CDR1 MNHEY and CDR2 SVGAGI. The CDR3 sequence is CATRDRGTYEQYF. CDR3 coding DNA: TGTGCCACGCGGGACAGGGGGACCTACGAGCAGTACTTC.

There are a few counts of this clone. As DNA, the CDR3 is TGTGCCAGCAGCGAGACAGGGAGGATCGACTATGGCTACACCTTC. Translated, it gives CASSETGRIDYGYTF. V usage is TRBV28 and J usage is TRBJ1-2; 7 nucleotides agree with TRBD1. CDR1 is MDHEN, CDR2 SYDVKM, per germline. Germline trimming cut 6 bases from V and 3 bases from J; bases unmatched to any gene: 10. This CDR3 has 15 amino acids.

This sequence joins TRBV27 and TRBJ2-5; 7 bases are a match to TRBD2. Trimming removed 6 bases from V and 4 bases from J; junction bases left unmatched: 5. Germline V gene lookup returns CDR1 MNHEY and CDR2 SMNVEV (reference sequence). This CDR3 comprises 13 residues. CDR3: CASRPSGGETQYF. The CDR3 bases are TGTGCCAGCAGACCGTCGGGGGGAGAGACCCAGTACTTC.

V and J are TRBV18 and TRBJ1-5, with TRBD1 matching over 10 bases. The CDR3 has 18 amino acids. Per germline, CDR1 KGHSH and CDR2 LQKENI. Germline trimming cut 2 bases from V and 4 bases from J; bases unmatched to any gene: 11. CDR3 region: CASSPFTSGQGINQPQHF. For the CDR3, the DNA is TGTGCCAGCTCACCATTTACCTCGGGACAGGGGATTAATCAGCCCCAGCATTTT.

This clone has more than one count but fewer than ten. This chain links TRBV11-2 with TRBJ2-1; D unresolved. From germline, CDR1 is SGHAT and CDR2 FQNNGV. V dropped 7 bases and J dropped 1 base, with 14 bases sitting between them. The CDR3 spans 15 residues. CDR3 nucleotides: TGTGCCAGCAATGAGCGTACGAAATCCTACAATGAGCAGTTCTTC. Its protein product is CASNERTKSYNEQFF.

V and J are TRBV2 and TRBJ1-5; 9 bases line up with TRBD1. CDR1 is SNHLY, CDR2 FYNNEI, per germline. CDR3 length: 14 amino acids. J lost 5 bases, V lost 7 bases, and 6 bases had no gene match. The CDR3 DNA reads TGTGCCAGCAATATACAGGGGGCGGATCAGCCCCAGCATTTT. Residues: CASNIQGADQPQHF.

The chain combines TRBV15 with TRBJ2-2, with 11 bases matching TRBD2. CDR3 length: 17 amino acids. The junction had 11 bases not matched to a gene; V was cut back by 8 bases and J by 3 bases. Per germline, CDR1 LNHNV and CDR2 YYDKDF (reference sequence). The CDR3 nucleotides are TGTGCCACCCGAGGTACTAGCGGGAGCTCCTACACCGGGGAGCTGTTTTTT. Translating it yields CATRGTSGSSYTGELFF.

As DNA, the CDR3 is TGTGCCAGCAGTCTGGGACAAGCTGGAAACACCATATATTTT. This sequence encodes CASSLGQAGNTIYF. This sequence joins TRBV6-5 and TRBJ1-3, with D possibly matching TRBD1 (6 bases). There are 14 residues in the CDR3. Between the trimmed V and J ends, which lost 5 bases and 2 bases, there was a span of 10 bases. The germline V gene has CDR1 MNHEY and CDR2 SVGAGI.

This chain uses TRBV19 with TRBJ1-6, with D tentatively TRBD1 (6 bases). This CDR3 is 12 amino acids long. Trimming left V 8 bases short and J 9 bases short, with 11 bases between. CDR1 and CDR2 from the germline V gene are LNHDA and SQIVND (reference sequence). The CDR3 is CASRGAISPLHF. The CDR3 DNA reads TGTGCCAGTCGGGGGGCTATTTCACCCCTCCACTTT. The full variable domain, in which reference TRBV19 and TRBJ1-6 provide the parts outside the CDR3, is DGGITQSPKYLFRKEGQNVTLSCEQNLNHDAMYWYRQDPGQGLRLIYYSQIVNDFQKGDIAEGYSVSREKKESFPLTVTSAQKNPTAFYLCASRGAISPLHFGNGTRLTVT.

CDR3 region: CASSQDVRYGYTF. The DNA of the CDR3 is TGTGCCAGCAGCCAAGACGTCCGCTATGGCTACACCTTC. The chain combines TRBV3-1 (or the pseudogene TRBV3-2) with TRBJ1-2, with D hard to call. CDR1 and CDR2 (germline): LGHDT, YNNKEL (reference sequence). V dropped 0 bases and J dropped 4 bases, with 6 bases sitting between them. The CDR3 spans 13 residues.

The gene calls are TRBV7-9 and TRBJ2-5, with 7 bases aligning to TRBD1. CDR3 length: 14 residues. CDR1 and CDR2 (germline): SEHNR, FQNEAQ (reference sequence). After removal of 5 bases from V and 1 base from J, the junction contained 4 bases not matched to a gene. CDR3 sequence reads: CASSKTGSQETQYF. CDR3 coding DNA: TGTGCCAGCAGCAAGACAGGGAGCCAAGAGACCCAGTACTTC.